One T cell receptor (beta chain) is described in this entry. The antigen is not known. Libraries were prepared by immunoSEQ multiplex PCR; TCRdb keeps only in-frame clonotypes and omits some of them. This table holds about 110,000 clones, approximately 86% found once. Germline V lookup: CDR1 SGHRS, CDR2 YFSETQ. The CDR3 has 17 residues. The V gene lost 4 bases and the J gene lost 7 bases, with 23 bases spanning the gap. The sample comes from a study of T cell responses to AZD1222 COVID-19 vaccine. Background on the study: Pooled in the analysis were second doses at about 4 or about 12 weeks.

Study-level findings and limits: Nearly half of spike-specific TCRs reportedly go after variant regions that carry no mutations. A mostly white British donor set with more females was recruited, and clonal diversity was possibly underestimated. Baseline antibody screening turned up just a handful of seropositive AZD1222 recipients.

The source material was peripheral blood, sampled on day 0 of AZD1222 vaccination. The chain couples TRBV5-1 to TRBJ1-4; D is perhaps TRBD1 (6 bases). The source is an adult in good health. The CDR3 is CASSQDRGSPPGEKLFF. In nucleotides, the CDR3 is TGCGCCAGCAGCCAGGACAGAGGGAGCCCTCCGGGTGAAAAACTGTTTTTT. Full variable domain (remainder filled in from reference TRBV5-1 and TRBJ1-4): KAGVTQTPRYLIKTRGQQVTLSCSPISGHRSVSWYQQTPGQGLQFLFEYFSETQRNKGNFPGRFSGRQFSNSRSEMNVSTLELGDSALYLCASSQDRGSPPGEKLFFGSGTQLSVL.